These T cell receptor beta chains were read from a single sample in a study of cytomegalovirus exposure and HLA in healthy donors. TCRdb's copy holds only in-frame clones and misses some; the assay was immunoSEQ multiplex PCR. The sample holds around 130,000 clones; roughly 74% are singletons and the top ten take 6.6%. Sequenced input: PBMCs. These receptors were obtained from a man aged 35-49 years in good health and CMV-seropositive. The CDR3 runs from the conserved cysteine through the conserved F or W. The D gene is left open where the match is weak. Clone size, where shown, is once, few, many, or a class for clones that have expanded.

CDR3 DNA: TGTGCCAGCAGTTTAGGCAGGGGGCACGACGAGCAGTACTTC
CDR3 protein: CASSLGRGHDEQYF
clone size: .
V gene: TRBV27
D gene: TRBD1
J gene: TRBJ2-7

CDR3 DNA: TGTGCCAGTAGTATCAGGACTAGCGGGCCTAGCACAGATACGCAGTATTTT
CDR3 protein: CASSIRTSGPSTDTQYF
clone size: .
V gene: TRBV19
D gene: TRBD2
J gene: TRBJ2-3

CDR3 DNA: TGTGCCAGCAGCCCCGGGACTAGCGGGAGCGTGGCCTACGAGCAGTACTTC
CDR3 protein: CASSPGTSGSVAYEQYF
clone size: .
V gene: TRBV5-6
D gene: TRBD2
J gene: TRBJ2-7

CDR3 DNA: TGTGCCAGCACCGGAGAGACCCAGTACTTC
CDR3 protein: CASTGETQYF
clone size: .
V gene: TRBV5-6
D gene: .
J gene: TRBJ2-5

CDR3 DNA: TGTGCCAGCAGCCGGGGAGGGGATACGCAGTATTTT
CDR3 protein: CASSRGGDTQYF
clone size: .
V gene: TRBV9
D gene: TRBD2
J gene: TRBJ2-3

CDR3 DNA: TGTGCCAGCAGTTTGGGCGACCGTAGCAATCAGCCCCAGCATTTT
CDR3 protein: CASSLGDRSNQPQHF
clone size: .
V gene: TRBV28
D gene: .
J gene: TRBJ1-5

CDR3 DNA: TGTGCCTGGAGTCAGGGGGTCGGACAGCCCCAGCATTTT
CDR3 protein: CAWSQGVGQPQHF
clone size: .
V gene: TRBV30
D gene: TRBD1
J gene: TRBJ1-5

CDR3 DNA: TGTGCCAGCAGCGTCGGACAGGGCAACTACGAGCAGTACTTC
CDR3 protein: CASSVGQGNYEQYF
clone size: .
V gene: TRBV9
D gene: TRBD1
J gene: TRBJ2-7

CDR3 DNA: TGCGCCAGCAGCTTGATTGTGTCCAGCGAGCAGTACTTC
CDR3 protein: CASSLIVSSEQYF
clone size: .
V gene: TRBV5-1
D gene: .
J gene: TRBJ2-7

CDR3 DNA: TGCGCCAGCAGCTTGGGGGACAGGGGGCGCAATGAGCAGTTCTTC
CDR3 protein: CASSLGDRGRNEQFF
clone size: .
V gene: TRBV5-1
D gene: TRBD1
J gene: TRBJ2-1

CDR3 DNA: TGCGCCAGCAGTGATGAGAATCAGCCCCAGCATTTT
CDR3 protein: CASSDENQPQHF
clone size: .
V gene: TRBV10-1
D gene: .
J gene: TRBJ1-5

CDR3 DNA: TGTGCCAGCAGCCAGGCTGGGGGCATCGAGCAGTACTTC
CDR3 protein: CASSQAGGIEQYF
clone size: .
V gene: TRBV14
D gene: .
J gene: TRBJ2-7

CDR3 DNA: TGTGCCAGCAGCTTAGGTCGGTTGAACACTGAAGCTTTCTTT
CDR3 protein: CASSLGRLNTEAFF
clone size: .
V gene: TRBV7-9
D gene: .
J gene: TRBJ1-1

CDR3 DNA: TGTGCCAGCAGTTATGGGGGGACAGCAACTAATGAAAAACTGTTTTTT
CDR3 protein: CASSYGGTATNEKLFF
clone size: .
V gene: TRBV6-6
D gene: TRBD1
J gene: TRBJ1-4

CDR3 DNA: TGTGCCTGGGGCCGGGACAGAACTCATAACTATGGCTACACCTTC
CDR3 protein: CAWGRDRTHNYGYTF
clone size: once
V gene: TRBV30
D gene: TRBD1
J gene: TRBJ1-2

CDR3 DNA: TGTGCCAGCAGTTCTGTAAGCAGGGTAGTGGAGGAGCAGTTCTTC
CDR3 protein: CASSSVSRVVEEQFF
clone size: .
V gene: TRBV28
D gene: .
J gene: TRBJ2-1

CDR3 DNA: TGTGCCAGCAGCCCGACCTGGGGGGACTACTACAATGAGCAGTTCTTC
CDR3 protein: CASSPTWGDYYNEQFF
clone size: few
V gene: TRBV9
D gene: TRBD2
J gene: TRBJ2-1

CDR3 DNA: TGTGCCAGCAGTTTTTCCGGGGGGACCGGGGAGCTGTTTTTT
CDR3 protein: CASSFSGGTGELFF
clone size: once
V gene: TRBV28
D gene: TRBD2
J gene: TRBJ2-2

CDR3 DNA: TGTGCTAGTACTCGTACAGCAGGCTCTGGGGCCAACGTCCTGACTTTC
CDR3 protein: CASTRTAGSGANVLTF
clone size: .
V gene: TRBV12-5
D gene: .
J gene: TRBJ2-6

CDR3 DNA: TGTGCCAGCACCCTGGCCAGCGGGAGCAGTAAAAACGAGCAGTACTTC
CDR3 protein: CASTLASGSSKNEQYF
clone size: .
V gene: TRBV6-6
D gene: TRBD2
J gene: TRBJ2-7